The 20 T cell receptor beta chains given below trace back to one sample, sequenced in a study of identical twins. TCRdb reprocessed the 5' RACE reads with MiXCR, giving one entry per CDR3 protein. Among some 760,000 distinct CDR3 sequences, about 20% were seen once, and the ten largest hold around 13%. This sample also appeared in a second study, on T cells expressing NK-cell markers.

Sequences were obtained from PBMCs. The receptors derive from a woman in her late teens or twenties in good health.

This chain joins TRBV6-2 or TRBV6-3 and TRBJ2-3; 11 bases match TRBD2. The CDR3 is 18 residues long. J gave up 4 bases and V 0 bases, and 9 bases lay outside the gene matches. Per the germline V gene, CDR1 is MNHEY and CDR2 is SVGEGT. CDR3 sequence: CASSYSTPSGRISDTQYF. Here the CDR3 DNA reads TGTGCCAGCAGTTACTCGACGCCTAGCGGGAGGATCTCAGATACGCAGTATTTT.

The chain employs TRBV7-8 and TRBJ1-4, with D unresolved. Trimming stripped 1 base from V and 0 bases from J, with 9 bases between. The CDR3 sequence is 16 residues long. CDR1 is SGHVS, CDR2 FQNEAQ, per germline. CDR3 sequence (DNA): TGTGCCAGCAGCTTAGATCCAGGCCCAACTAATGAAAAACTGTTTTTT. Residues: CASSLDPGPTNEKLFF. Full variable domain (missing parts from reference TRBV7-8 and TRBJ1-4): GAGVSQSPRYKVAKRGQDVALRCDPISGHVSLFWYQQALGQGPEFLTYFQNEAQLDKSGLPSDRFFAERPEGSVSTLKIQRTQQEDSAVYLCASSLDPGPTNEKLFFGSGTQLSVL.

This chain connects TRBV5-1 to TRBJ2-1; 8 bases agree with TRBD2. Trimming cost V 3 bases and J 9 bases; bases outside gene matches: 17. This CDR3 is built from 17 residues. Germline CDR1 SGHRS, CDR2 YFSETQ. CDR3 DNA sequence: TGCGCCAGCAGCTCCTACGCCTTGACTAGCGTCGGGGTTGAGCAGTTCTTC. Amino acids: CASSSYALTSVGVEQFF.

This clonotype occurred a few times. The chain has TRBV10-3 and TRBJ2-1; 10 bases align to TRBD2. The V gene end was trimmed by 9 bases and the J gene end by 6 bases; junction bases not matched to a gene: 5. The CDR3 runs to 13 residues. Germline V CDR1 and CDR2: ENHRY, SYGVKD. The CDR3 is CAMASGSPNEQFF. In DNA, the CDR3 is TGTGCCATGGCTAGCGGGAGTCCCAATGAGCAGTTCTTC.

The table lists this clonotype with a few counts. This sequence joins TRBV7-9 and TRBJ2-1; 8 nucleotides agree with TRBD2. Unmatched junction bases numbered 11, after V lost 4 bases and J lost 9 bases. Germline values: CDR1 SEHNR, CDR2 FQNEAQ (reference sequence). The CDR3 is 15 residues long. As DNA, the CDR3 is TGTGCCAGCAGCTCGCCGGGACTAGGGAAGGGTGAGCAGTTCTTC. Amino acids: CASSSPGLGKGEQFF. Filled out from reference TRBV7-9 and TRBJ2-1, the complete variable domain reads DTGVSQNPRHKITKRGQNVTFRCDPISEHNRLYWYRQTLGQGPEFLTYFQNEAQLEKSRLLSDRFSAERPKGSFSTLEIQRTEQGDSAMYLCASSSPGLGKGEQFFGPGTRLTVL.

This chain links TRBV4-3 with TRBJ2-5; D is unclear. The CDR3 runs to 13 residues. Germline V gives CDR1 LGHNA, CDR2 YSLEER. Trimming stripped 1 base from V and 6 bases from J, with 9 bases between. The CDR3 loop reads CASSQGRLKTQYF. DNA for the CDR3: TGCGCCAGCAGCCAAGGCAGGCTGAAGACCCAGTACTTC.

This clonotype was seen a single time. The chain links TRBV15 to TRBJ2-3; 10 bases fit TRBD2. The ends lost 4 bases at V and 1 base at J; junction bases unmatched: 5. There are 16 residues in the CDR3. From germline, CDR1 is LNHNV and CDR2 YYDKDF (reference sequence). CDR3 DNA sequence: TGTGCCACCAGCACACTAGCGGGATTTGGCACAGATACGCAGTATTTT. Protein: CATSTLAGFGTDTQYF.

V and J are TRBV11-3 and TRBJ2-5; 8 nucleotides agree with TRBD1. J was trimmed by 5 bases and V by 0 bases; bases with no gene match: 8. CDR3 size: 16 residues. From germline, CDR1 is SGHNT and CDR2 YENEEA. The CDR3 sequence is CASSLDPRQGMETQYF. The CDR3 DNA is TGTGCCAGCAGCTTAGACCCACGACAGGGGATGGAGACCCAGTACTTC.

This clonotype occurred a few times. V usage is TRBV5-1 and J usage is TRBJ2-1, with a weak D call TRBD1 (5 bases). This CDR3 is built from 15 residues. The germline V gene has CDR1 SGHRS and CDR2 YFSETQ. Trimming stripped 0 bases from V and 6 bases from J, with 13 bases between. The DNA of the CDR3 is TGCGCCAGCAGCTTGGTAGGGGCTTTAGTCAATGAGCAGTTCTTC. Its translation: CASSLVGALVNEQFF.

Only a few counts were recorded for this clonotype. The chain combines TRBV20-1 with TRBJ2-2, with a possible D match to TRBD1 (5 bases). The CDR3 spans 17 residues. CDR1 is DFQATT and CDR2 is SNEGSKA in the germline V gene (reference sequence). Trimming pared 1 base from V and 5 bases from J, leaving 20 bases between. This CDR3 is CSARGTRTPVGTGELFF. Written as DNA, the CDR3 is TGCAGTGCTAGAGGTACGCGGACACCGGTCGGGACCGGGGAGCTGTTTTTT.

This rearrangement joins TRBV7-9 to TRBJ2-3; D uncertain. This CDR3 has 16 residues. The V end lost 0 bases, the J end lost 0 bases, and 10 bases lay between the germline ends. Germline loops: CDR1 SEHNR, CDR2 FQNEAQ (reference sequence). The CDR3 spells CASSLAIYSSTDTQYF. The CDR3 region has the DNA TGTGCCAGCAGCTTAGCGATATACTCTAGCACAGATACGCAGTATTTT.

J is TRBJ2-1 and V is TRBV4-3, with 12 nucleotides matching TRBD2. The CDR3 is made up of 16 amino acids. Germline trimming cut 3 bases from V and 3 bases from J; bases unmatched to any gene: 3. Germline CDR1 LGHNA, CDR2 YSLEER. The CDR3 sequence is CASSQTSGSGYNEQFF. The DNA of the CDR3 is TGCGCCAGCAGCCAGACTAGCGGGAGCGGCTACAATGAGCAGTTCTTC.

V usage is TRBV20-1 and J usage is TRBJ2-4, with 8 bases lining up with TRBD2. This CDR3 is built from 16 residues. CDR1 is DFQATT, CDR2 SNEGSKA, per germline (reference sequence). V lost 2 bases to trimming and J lost 0 bases; unmatched junction nucleotides: 6. The CDR3, as DNA: TGCAGTGCTAGAAGCGGGGGCCCGGAAGCCAAAAACATTCAGTACTTC. Its protein product is CSARSGGPEAKNIQYF.

In this sample, this clonotype turned up many times. This chain connects TRBV4-3 to TRBJ2-5; TRBD2 aligns across 12 bases. This CDR3 region has 15 residues. CDR1 LGHNA and CDR2 YSLEER come from the germline V gene. The V and J ends lost 1 base and 7 bases, in that order; junction bases with no gene match: 4. CDR3 bases: TGCGCCAGCAGCCAAGGACTAGCGGGAGACGTGACCCAGTACTTC. It codes for CASSQGLAGDVTQYF.

This clonotype was recorded many times. V gene TRBV12-3 or TRBV12-4 combines with J gene TRBJ2-1, with 10 bases fitting TRBD1. V lost 5 bases and J lost 3; bases outside the gene matches: 1. CDR3 length: 14 residues. In DNA, the CDR3 is TGTGCCAGCAGTGACAGGGGGCACTACAATGAGCAGTTCTTC. It yields the protein CASSDRGHYNEQFF.

This clonotype was observed a few times. This chain links TRBV29-1 with TRBJ2-2, with D possibly TRBD1 on 5 matching bases. The CDR3 contains 14 residues. CDR1 is SQVTM and CDR2 is ANQGSEA in the germline V gene. The V end was cut by 6 bases, the J end by 4 bases, with 15 bases between. The CDR3 DNA reads TGCAGCGTCCCTGATAGGGGTGGCACCGGGGAGCTGTTTTTT. Translated: CSVPDRGGTGELFF.

The table lists this clonotype with a few counts. CDR3 region: CASSFQPQGLSEQYF. The CDR3 DNA sequence: TGTGCCAGCAGTTTTCAGCCACAGGGGTTAAGCGAGCAGTACTTC. The chain uses TRBV27 and TRBJ2-7; 7 nucleotides agree with TRBD1. Germline V CDR1 and CDR2: MNHEY, SMNVEV (reference sequence). This CDR3 spans 15 amino acids. V dropped 3 bases and J dropped 6; count of bases not matched to a gene: 11.

This clonotype appeared a few times. CDR3 coding DNA: TGCAGTGCTAGCCCCGTATACCTCTCTTACGAGCAGTACTTC. Translating it yields CSASPVYLSYEQYF. V usage is TRBV20-1 and J usage is TRBJ2-7; D gene uncertain. Trimming took off 3 bases at V and 4 bases at J, with 16 bases between the two ends. The CDR3 extends over 14 amino acids. Germline V gene sequence: CDR1 DFQATT, CDR2 SNEGSKA (reference sequence).

This clonotype showed up just a few times. V usage is TRBV14 and J usage is TRBJ2-1; 8 positions agree with TRBD2. The germline V gene has CDR1 SGHDN and CDR2 FVKESK. V gave up 3 bases and J gave up 14 bases; unmatched junction bases: 9. This CDR3 is 13 amino acids long. The DNA for the CDR3 is TGTGCCAGCAGCCAGTTGACGGGGGGGTTCGAGTTCTTC. Translated: CASSQLTGGFEFF.

The chain uses TRBV18 and TRBJ2-1, with D possibly called TRBD1 or TRBD2 (5 bases each). The CDR3 runs to 15 residues. V lost 6 bases to trimming and J lost 7 bases, with 19 bases between them. CDR1 is KGHSH and CDR2 is LQKENI in the germline V gene. The CDR3: CASSQAPAGSNEQFF. The DNA for the CDR3 is TGTGCCAGCTCGCAGGCTCCCGCAGGGAGTAATGAGCAGTTCTTC.